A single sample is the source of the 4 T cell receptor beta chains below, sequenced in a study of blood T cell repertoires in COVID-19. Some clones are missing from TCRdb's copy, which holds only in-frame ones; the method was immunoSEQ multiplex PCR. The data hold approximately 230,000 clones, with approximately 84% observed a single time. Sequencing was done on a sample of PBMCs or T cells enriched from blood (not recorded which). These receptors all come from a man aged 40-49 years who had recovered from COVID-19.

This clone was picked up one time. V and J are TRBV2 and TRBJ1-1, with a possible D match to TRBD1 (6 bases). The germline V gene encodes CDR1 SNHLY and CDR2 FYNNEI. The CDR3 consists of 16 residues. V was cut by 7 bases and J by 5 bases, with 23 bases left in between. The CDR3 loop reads CASKGGDPRGWTEAFF. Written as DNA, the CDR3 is TGTGCCAGCAAGGGGGGGGATCCCAGGGGATGGACTGAAGCTTTCTTT.

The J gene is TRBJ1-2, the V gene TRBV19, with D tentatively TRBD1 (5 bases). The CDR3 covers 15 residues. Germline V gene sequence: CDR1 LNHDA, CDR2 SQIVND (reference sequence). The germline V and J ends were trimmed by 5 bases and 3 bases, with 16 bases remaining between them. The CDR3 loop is CASSPTATGDYGYTF. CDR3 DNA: TGTGCCAGTAGTCCGACCGCTACAGGTGACTATGGCTACACCTTC.

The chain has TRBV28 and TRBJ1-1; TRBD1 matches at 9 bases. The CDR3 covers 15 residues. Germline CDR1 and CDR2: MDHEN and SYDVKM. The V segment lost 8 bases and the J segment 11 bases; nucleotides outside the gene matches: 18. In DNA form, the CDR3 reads TGTGCCAGCTGCGCCCCGGGACAGGGCGCTTCTTGGGCTTTCTTT. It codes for CASCAPGQGASWAFF.

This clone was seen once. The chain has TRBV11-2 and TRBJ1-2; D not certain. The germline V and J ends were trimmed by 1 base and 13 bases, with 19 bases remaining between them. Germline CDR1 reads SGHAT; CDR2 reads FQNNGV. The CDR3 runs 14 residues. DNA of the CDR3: TGTGCCAGCAGCTTAGTTGGCGGCGGGCTGGGGAGCACCTTC. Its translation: CASSLVGGGLGSTF.